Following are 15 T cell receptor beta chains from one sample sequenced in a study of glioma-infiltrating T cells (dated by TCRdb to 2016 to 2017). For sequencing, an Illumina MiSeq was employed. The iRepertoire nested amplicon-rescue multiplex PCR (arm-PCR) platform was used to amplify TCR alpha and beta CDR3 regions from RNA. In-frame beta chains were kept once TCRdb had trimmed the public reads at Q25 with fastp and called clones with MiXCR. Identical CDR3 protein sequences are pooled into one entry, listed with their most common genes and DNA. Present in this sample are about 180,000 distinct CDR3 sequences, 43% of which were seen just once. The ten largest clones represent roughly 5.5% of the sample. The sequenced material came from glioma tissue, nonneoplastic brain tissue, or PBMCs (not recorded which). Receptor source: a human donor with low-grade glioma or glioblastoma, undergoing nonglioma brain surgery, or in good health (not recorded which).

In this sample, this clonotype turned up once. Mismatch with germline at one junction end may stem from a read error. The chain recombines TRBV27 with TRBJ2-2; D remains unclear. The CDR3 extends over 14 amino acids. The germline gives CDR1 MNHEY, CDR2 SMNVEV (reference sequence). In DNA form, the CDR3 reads TGTGCCGGCAGACCAACAGCCTCCACCGGGGAGCTGTTTTTT. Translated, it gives CAGRPTASTGELFF.

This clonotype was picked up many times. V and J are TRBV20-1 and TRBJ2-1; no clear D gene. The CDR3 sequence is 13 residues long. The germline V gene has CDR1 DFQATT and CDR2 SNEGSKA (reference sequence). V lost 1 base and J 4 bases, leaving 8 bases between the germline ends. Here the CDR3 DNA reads TGCAGTGCTAGAGGTTTCGATTACAATGAGCAGTTCTTC. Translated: CSARGFDYNEQFF.

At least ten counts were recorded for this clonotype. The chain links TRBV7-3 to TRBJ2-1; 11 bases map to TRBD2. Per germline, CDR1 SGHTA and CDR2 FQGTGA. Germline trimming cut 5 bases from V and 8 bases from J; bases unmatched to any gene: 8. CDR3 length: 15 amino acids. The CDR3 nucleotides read TGTGCCAGCAGCCCATTAGCGGGAGGGAGCGATGAGCAGTTCTTC. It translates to CASSPLAGGSDEQFF. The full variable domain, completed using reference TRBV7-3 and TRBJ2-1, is GAGVSQTPSNKVTEKGKYVELRCDPISGHTALYWYRQSLGQGPEFLIYFQGTGAADDSGLPNDRFFAVRPEGSVSTLKIQRTERGDSAVYLCASSPLAGGSDEQFFGPGTRLTVL.

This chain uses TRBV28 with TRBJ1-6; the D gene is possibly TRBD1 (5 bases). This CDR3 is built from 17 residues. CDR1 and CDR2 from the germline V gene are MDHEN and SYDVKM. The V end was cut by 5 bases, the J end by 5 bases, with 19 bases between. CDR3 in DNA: TGTGCCAGCAGTCGATCGTTGGCAGGGAGTAATAATTCACCCCTCCACTTT. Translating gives CASSRSLAGSNNSPLHF.

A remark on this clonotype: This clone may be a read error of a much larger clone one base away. DNA for the CDR3: TGTGCCAGCAGCCATCCTAGCGGGAAAGAGACCCAGTACTTC. This encodes CASSHPSGKETQYF. This chain connects TRBV28 to TRBJ2-5; 9 nucleotides match TRBD2. The CDR3 is made up of 14 amino acids. J gave up 3 bases and V 6 bases, and 5 bases lay outside the gene matches. The germline V gene encodes CDR1 MDHEN and CDR2 SYDVKM.

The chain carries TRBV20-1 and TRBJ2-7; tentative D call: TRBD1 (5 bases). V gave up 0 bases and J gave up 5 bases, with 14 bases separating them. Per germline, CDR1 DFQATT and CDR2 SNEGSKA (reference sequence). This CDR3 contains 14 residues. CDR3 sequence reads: CSARDTGDNDEQYF. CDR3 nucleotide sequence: TGCAGTGCTAGAGATACAGGAGATAATGACGAGCAGTACTTC.

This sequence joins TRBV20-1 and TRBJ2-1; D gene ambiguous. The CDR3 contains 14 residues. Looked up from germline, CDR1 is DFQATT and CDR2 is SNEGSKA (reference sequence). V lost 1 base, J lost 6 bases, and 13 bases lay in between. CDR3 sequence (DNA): TGCAGTGCTAGAGTGAAACTGTTTATCAATGAGCAGTTCTTC. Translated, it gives CSARVKLFINEQFF.

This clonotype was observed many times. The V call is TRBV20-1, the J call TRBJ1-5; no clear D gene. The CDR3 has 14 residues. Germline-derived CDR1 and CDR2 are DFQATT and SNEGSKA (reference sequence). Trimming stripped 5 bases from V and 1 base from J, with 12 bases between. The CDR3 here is CSALPAESNQPQHF. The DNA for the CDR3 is TGCAGTGCTCTTCCGGCGGAAAGCAATCAGCCCCAGCATTTT.

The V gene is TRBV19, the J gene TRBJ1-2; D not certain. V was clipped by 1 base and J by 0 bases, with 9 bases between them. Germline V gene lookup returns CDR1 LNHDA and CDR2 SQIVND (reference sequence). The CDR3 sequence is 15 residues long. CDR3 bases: TGTGCCAGTAGTATAGTCTTTACCGCTAACTATGGCTACACCTTC. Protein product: CASSIVFTANYGYTF. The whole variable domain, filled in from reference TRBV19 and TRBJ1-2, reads DGGITQSPKYLFRKEGQNVTLSCEQNLNHDAMYWYRQDPGQGLRLIYYSQIVNDFQKGDIAEGYSVSREKKESFPLTVTSAQKNPTAFYLCASSIVFTANYGYTFGSGTRLTVV.

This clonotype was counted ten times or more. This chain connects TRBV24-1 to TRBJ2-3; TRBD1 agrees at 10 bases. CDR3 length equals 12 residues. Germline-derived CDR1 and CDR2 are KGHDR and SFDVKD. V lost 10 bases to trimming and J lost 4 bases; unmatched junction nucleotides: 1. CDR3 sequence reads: CATGQGADTQYF. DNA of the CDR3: TGTGCCACAGGACAGGGGGCAGATACGCAGTATTTT.

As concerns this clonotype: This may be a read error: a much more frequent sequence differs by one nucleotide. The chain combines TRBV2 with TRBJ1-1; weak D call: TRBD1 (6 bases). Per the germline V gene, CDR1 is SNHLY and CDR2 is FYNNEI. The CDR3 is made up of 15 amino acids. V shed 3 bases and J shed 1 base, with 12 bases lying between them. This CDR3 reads CASSDLDRSNTEAFF. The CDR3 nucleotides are TGTGCCAGCAGTGACCTGGACAGATCGAACACTGAAGCTTTCTTT.

The CDR3 DNA sequence: TGTGCCATAAGTTTTCTAGCCGTGAAAGAGACCCAGTACTTC. Encoded protein: CAISFLAVKETQYF. The rearrangement links TRBV28 to TRBJ2-5, with a weak D call TRBD2 (5 bases). CDR3 length equals 14 residues. Germline values: CDR1 MDHEN, CDR2 SYDVKM. Trimming left V 10 bases short and J 3 bases short, with 18 bases between.

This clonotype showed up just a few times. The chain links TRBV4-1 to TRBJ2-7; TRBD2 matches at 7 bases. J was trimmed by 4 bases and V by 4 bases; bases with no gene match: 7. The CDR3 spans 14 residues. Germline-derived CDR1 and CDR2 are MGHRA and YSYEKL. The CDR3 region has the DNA TGCGCCAGCAGCCCCCAGCGGGAAAGTTACGAGCAGTACTTC. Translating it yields CASSPQRESYEQYF.

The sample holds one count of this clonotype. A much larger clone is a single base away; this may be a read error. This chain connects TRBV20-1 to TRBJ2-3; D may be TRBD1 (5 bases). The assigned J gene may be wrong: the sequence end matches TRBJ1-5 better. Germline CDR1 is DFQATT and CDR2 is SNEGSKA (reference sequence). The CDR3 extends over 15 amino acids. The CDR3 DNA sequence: TGCAGTGCTGGAGAAGCGGGAGGGGTCACAGATACGCAGCATTTT. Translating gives CSAGEAGGVTDTQHF.

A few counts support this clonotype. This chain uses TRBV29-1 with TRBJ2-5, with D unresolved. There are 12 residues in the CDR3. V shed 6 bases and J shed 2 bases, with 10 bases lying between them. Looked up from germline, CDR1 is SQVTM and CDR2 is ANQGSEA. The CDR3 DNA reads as TGCAGCGTGAGACCTATGCAAGAGACCCAGTACTTC. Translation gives CSVRPMQETQYF.